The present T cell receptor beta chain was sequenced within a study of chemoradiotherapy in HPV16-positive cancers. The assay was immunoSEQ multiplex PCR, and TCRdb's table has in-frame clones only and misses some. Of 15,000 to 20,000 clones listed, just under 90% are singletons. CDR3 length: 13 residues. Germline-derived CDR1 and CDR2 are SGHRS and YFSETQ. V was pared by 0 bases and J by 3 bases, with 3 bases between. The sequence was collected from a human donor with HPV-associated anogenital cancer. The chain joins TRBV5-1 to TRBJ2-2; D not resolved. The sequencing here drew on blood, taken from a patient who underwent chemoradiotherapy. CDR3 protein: CASSLGDTGELFF. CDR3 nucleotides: TGCGCCAGCAGCTTGGGGGACACCGGGGAGCTGTTTTTT.